This paragraph covers one T cell receptor (beta chain) sequence. CDR1 and CDR2 from the germline V gene are SGHRS and YFSETQ. Trimming shortened V by 2 bases and J by 0 bases, and 7 bases separated the two germline ends. The CDR3 length is 14 residues. In the authors' methods: For nucleated cells, counts were estimated from reference gene primer amplification. The assay was immunoSEQ multiplex PCR, and TCRdb's table has in-frame clones only and misses some. V, J and clone size derive from that table, while D and trimming were established from the DNA sequence. The sample yields some 240,000 clones, 90% seen once. This record belongs to a study of blood T cell repertoires in COVID-19.

Sequenced sample: peripheral blood. The V call is TRBV5-1, the J call TRBJ2-3; TRBD2 is a possible D gene (5 bases). This receptor was identified in a woman aged 55-70 years with COVID-19, enrolled during active disease. The CDR3 loop is CASSLGLSTDTQYF. The CDR3 coding sequence is TGCGCCAGCAGCTTAGGACTCAGCACAGATACGCAGTATTTT.